The 27 T cell receptor beta chains reported below all come from one sample, sequenced in a study of OX40 agonist ivuxolimab in advanced cancers. The repertoire was sequenced with immunoSEQ multiplex PCR; TCRdb's copy has only in-frame clones and lacks some. Of under 100,000 clones in the sample, roughly 89% were seen once. The sequencing used CD4+ or CD8+ T cells sorted from blood, collected in a trial of the OX40 agonist ivuxolimab. The receptors come from an adult with an advanced solid tumor such as melanoma, head and neck, liver or kidney cancer.

This clone has just one count. The chain links TRBV7-9 to TRBJ1-4; TRBD1 agrees at 9 bases. The germline V gene has CDR1 SEHNR and CDR2 FQNEAQ (reference sequence). The junction had 8 bases not matched to a gene; V was cut back by 5 bases and J by 7 bases. This CDR3 is built from 15 residues. The CDR3 reads CASSPWTGEGEKLFF. As DNA, the CDR3 is TGTGCCAGCAGCCCCTGGACAGGGGAGGGTGAAAAACTGTTTTTT. Filled out from reference TRBV7-9 and TRBJ1-4, the complete variable domain reads DTGVSQNPRHKITKRGQNVTFRCDPISEHNRLYWYRQTLGQGPEFLTYFQNEAQLEKSRLLSDRFSAERPKGSFSTLEIQRTEQGDSAMYLCASSPWTGEGEKLFFGSGTQLSVL.

The V gene is TRBV4-1, the J gene TRBJ2-3, with D perhaps matching TRBD2 (6 bases). The germline gives CDR1 MGHRA, CDR2 YSYEKL. The germline V and J ends were trimmed by 1 base and 6 bases, with 11 bases remaining between them. This CDR3 is 14 amino acids long. CDR3 amino acids: CASSQGRGTDTQYF. In nucleotides, the CDR3 is TGCGCCAGCAGCCAAGGGAGGGGAACGGATACGCAGTATTTT.

The chain is built from TRBV11-3 and TRBJ2-7; 7 bases are shared with TRBD1. J gave up 3 bases and V 5 bases, and 7 bases lay outside the gene matches. Germline assignment: CDR1 SGHNT and CDR2 YENEEA. The CDR3 sequence is 14 residues long. DNA for the CDR3: TGTGCCAGCAGCCCCGACAGGGTGGACTACGAGCAGTACTTC. Protein: CASSPDRVDYEQYF. The full variable domain, rest sourced from reference TRBV11-3 and TRBJ2-7, is EAGVVQSPRYKIIEKKQPVAFWCNPISGHNTLYWYLQNLGQGPELLIRYENEEAVDDSQLPKDRFSAERLKGVDSTLKIQPAELGDSAVYLCASSPDRVDYEQYFGPGTRLTVT.

The V and J genes are TRBV5-4 and TRBJ2-2; 14 bases align to TRBD2. With V trimmed by 3 bases and J by 4 bases, 5 bases remained unmatched. The CDR3 covers 17 residues. Germline V lookup: CDR1 SGHNT, CDR2 YYREEE (reference sequence). CDR3 nucleotide sequence: TGTGCCAGCAGCTCTAGGACTAGCGGGGGGTCCACCGGGGAGCTGTTTTTT. Translation gives CASSSRTSGGSTGELFF.

This clone was detected only once. The chain links TRBV5-1 to TRBJ2-1, with 9 bases identical to TRBD2. The germline V gene encodes CDR1 SGHRS and CDR2 YFSETQ. V lost 1 base to trimming and J lost 4 bases; unmatched junction nucleotides: 3. The CDR3 covers 15 residues. In DNA, the CDR3 is TGCGCCAGCAGCTTGTCTAGCGGGGCTTACAATGAGCAGTTCTTC. It codes for CASSLSSGAYNEQFF.

This sequence joins TRBV5-1 and TRBJ2-5; 9 bases are shared with TRBD2. CDR1 and CDR2 (germline): SGHRS, YFSETQ. This CDR3 region has 14 residues. J lost 5 bases, V lost 4 bases, and 6 bases had no gene match. This CDR3 reads CASSAGTSWETQYF. CDR3 in DNA: TGCGCCAGCAGCGCCGGGACTAGCTGGGAGACCCAGTACTTC. Together with reference TRBV5-1 and TRBJ2-5, the CDR3 gives the full variable domain: KAGVTQTPRYLIKTRGQQVTLSCSPISGHRSVSWYQQTPGQGLQFLFEYFSETQRNKGNFPGRFSGRQFSNSRSEMNVSTLELGDSALYLCASSAGTSWETQYFGPGTRLLVL.

V usage is TRBV27 and J usage is TRBJ2-7; 10 nucleotides align to TRBD2. Germline V CDR1 and CDR2: MNHEY, SMNVEV (reference sequence). V lost 6 bases, J lost 4 bases, and 6 bases stayed unmatched. CDR3 length: 14 residues. The CDR3 coding sequence is TGTGCCAGCAGCCAGCGGGGGGGCTTATACGAGCAGTACTTC. It yields the protein CASSQRGGLYEQYF.

This clone appeared a single time. This chain links TRBV7-3 with TRBJ2-1; D gene unclear. V was pared by 3 bases and J by 7 bases, with 10 bases between. CDR1 is SGHTA and CDR2 is FQGTGA in the germline V gene. CDR3 size: 13 residues. The DNA of the CDR3 is TGTGCCAGCAGCTTGGCTTACGGTAATGAGCAGTTCTTC. Protein: CASSLAYGNEQFF.

This chain connects TRBV5-1 to TRBJ2-7; D could derive from TRBD1 or TRBD2 (5 bases each). Germline V gene data show CDR1 as SGHRS and CDR2 as YFSETQ. CDR3 length equals 12 residues. Trimming removed 1 base from V and 7 bases from J, with 9 bases in between. The CDR3 bases are TGCGCCAGCAGCTTGAGAGGGGTTGAGCAGTACTTC. Translating gives CASSLRGVEQYF.

The CDR3 sequence is CATGEQGRYNEQFF. CDR3 in DNA: TGTGCCACCGGGGAACAGGGGAGGTACAATGAGCAGTTCTTC. The chain joins TRBV10-3 to TRBJ2-1; D might be TRBD1 (7 bases). V lost 10 bases and J 4 bases, leaving 17 bases between the germline ends. The CDR3 consists of 14 residues. CDR1 is ENHRY and CDR2 is SYGVKD in the germline V gene.

This clone has a single count. V is TRBV13 and J is TRBJ1-2; D is unclear. Germline values: CDR1 PRHDT, CDR2 FYEKMQ (reference sequence). The V and J ends lost 4 bases and 4 bases respectively, with 10 bases between them. The CDR3 extends over 13 amino acids. The CDR3: CASSSRTFYGYTF. For the CDR3, the DNA is TGTGCCAGCAGCTCCCGGACCTTCTATGGCTACACCTTC.

The chain is built from TRBV4-2 and TRBJ2-1; 8 positions agree with TRBD2. The germline gives CDR1 LGHNA, CDR2 YNFKEQ. Trimming cost V 0 bases and J 4 bases; bases outside gene matches: 2. The CDR3 sequence is 15 residues long. The CDR3 loop is CASSQDSGDYNEQFF. The CDR3 DNA is TGTGCCAGCAGCCAAGATAGCGGGGATTACAATGAGCAGTTCTTC.

This clone has just one count. The CDR3 DNA follows: TGCAGTGCTAGTGGGGGATTAACGCAGTATTTT. Translation gives CSASGGLTQYF. V is TRBV20-1 and J is TRBJ2-3, with D possibly called TRBD1 or TRBD2 (5 bases each). The length of the CDR3 is 11 residues. Trimming removed 3 bases from V and 9 bases from J, with 10 bases in between. Germline CDR1 reads DFQATT; CDR2 reads SNEGSKA (reference sequence).

This CDR3 reads CASSWDRFGNSPLHF. CDR3 nucleotide sequence: TGTGCCAGCAGCTGGGACAGGTTCGGGAATTCACCCCTCCACTTT. The chain recombines TRBV5-4 with TRBJ1-6, with 8 bases fitting TRBD1. In germline, CDR1 is SGHNT, CDR2 YYREEE (reference sequence). V was pared by 3 bases and J by 7 bases, with 6 bases of the junction left unmatched. There are 15 residues in the CDR3.

The chain uses TRBV7-9 and TRBJ2-3, with D possibly being TRBD1 (7 bases). CDR1 and CDR2 from the germline V gene are SEHNR and FQNEAQ (reference sequence). V gave up 2 bases and J gave up 0 bases, with 15 bases separating them. The CDR3 is 17 amino acids. CDR3 protein: CASSLYRRGTSTDTQYF. In DNA, the CDR3 is TGTGCCAGCAGCTTATACCGCAGGGGGACTAGCACAGATACGCAGTATTTT. The entire variable domain, with the rest obtained from reference TRBV7-9 and TRBJ2-3, is as follows: DTGVSQNPRHKITKRGQNVTFRCDPISEHNRLYWYRQTLGQGPEFLTYFQNEAQLEKSRLLSDRFSAERPKGSFSTLEIQRTEQGDSAMYLCASSLYRRGTSTDTQYFGPGTRLTVL.

The V gene is TRBV5-1, the J gene TRBJ1-1, with 9 bases identical to TRBD1. CDR1 is SGHRS and CDR2 is YFSETQ in the germline V gene. The CDR3 has 14 residues. With 7 bases clipped from V and 1 base from J, the junction kept 5 bases outside the gene matches. The CDR3 protein is CASGETGGNTEAFF. CDR3 nucleotide sequence: TGCGCCAGCGGGGAGACAGGGGGGAACACTGAAGCTTTCTTT.

The rearrangement joins TRBV10-1 to TRBJ2-2, with a tentative D call TRBD1 (6 bases). V was trimmed by 8 bases and J by 1 base, leaving 11 bases between them. Looked up from germline, CDR1 is WNHNN and CDR2 is SYGVQD (reference sequence). This CDR3 has 14 residues. CDR3 DNA: TGCGCCAGCGCAGGGGAGATGAACACCGGGGAGCTGTTTTTT. This sequence encodes CASAGEMNTGELFF.

This chain connects TRBV4-2 to TRBJ2-7; D unresolved. Per germline, CDR1 LGHNA and CDR2 YNFKEQ. V was clipped by 3 bases and J by 0 bases, with 3 bases between them. This CDR3 has 12 amino acids. Here the CDR3 DNA reads TGTGCCAGCAGCCATAGCTCCTACGAGCAGTACTTC. This codes for CASSHSSYEQYF.

The rearrangement joins TRBV2 to TRBJ2-7; 13 nucleotides agree with TRBD2. V shed 5 bases and J 2 bases; nucleotides not matched to a gene: 0. CDR1 is SNHLY, CDR2 FYNNEI, per germline. The CDR3 length is 14 residues. The CDR3, as DNA: TGTGCCAGCAGTACTAGCGGGGGGGCCTACGAGCAGTACTTC. Protein product: CASSTSGGAYEQYF.

The chain is built from TRBV18 and TRBJ2-7; possibly TRBD2 for D (6 bases). The V and J ends lost 0 bases and 3 bases respectively, with 9 bases between them. Germline lookup yields CDR1 KGHSH and CDR2 LQKENI. The CDR3 covers 14 residues. The CDR3 spells CASSPPAGNYEQYF. CDR3 coding DNA: TGTGCCAGCTCACCACCGGCGGGGAACTACGAGCAGTACTTC.

The J gene is TRBJ2-2, the V gene TRBV15; no reliable D call. V was pared by 0 bases and J by 7 bases, with 3 bases between. Germline V CDR1 and CDR2: LNHNV, YYDKDF (reference sequence). CDR3 length: 12 amino acids. CDR3 region: CATSRDLGELFF. CDR3 sequence (DNA): TGTGCCACCAGCAGAGATCTCGGGGAGCTGTTTTTT.

The V gene is TRBV5-6, the J gene TRBJ2-7, with D perhaps assigned TRBD1 or TRBD2 (5 bases each). V shed 4 bases and J shed 0 bases, with 14 bases lying between them. The CDR3 spans 15 residues. CDR1 and CDR2 (germline): SGHDT, YYEEEE. In nucleotides, the CDR3 is TGTGCCAGCAGCACTTGGGGGATGAGCTCCTACGAGCAGTACTTC. Translating it yields CASSTWGMSSYEQYF.

The gene calls are TRBV10-1 and TRBJ1-3; no reliable D call. The ends were cut back, 4 bases at V and 2 bases at J, with 9 bases in the middle. Per the germline V gene, CDR1 is WNHNN and CDR2 is SYGVQD (reference sequence). The CDR3 has 14 amino acids. The CDR3 reads CASSAGTAGNTIYF. Written as DNA, the CDR3 is TGCGCCAGCAGTGCGGGCACAGCTGGAAACACCATATATTTT.

The chain employs TRBV4-1 and TRBJ1-5, with D possibly matching TRBD1 (5 bases). Trimming shortened V by 4 bases and J by 7 bases, and 14 bases separated the two germline ends. The CDR3 runs 14 residues. CDR1 and CDR2 (germline): MGHRA, YSYEKL. CDR3 nucleotides: TGCGCCAGCAGCCGACCCGGGACGAGGCAGCCCCAGCATTTT. It encodes CASSRPGTRQPQHF.

The V and J genes are TRBV19 and TRBJ2-3; 10 bases fit TRBD1. Trimming cost V 4 bases and J 0 bases; bases outside gene matches: 4. The CDR3 spans 16 residues. Germline CDR1 LNHDA, CDR2 SQIVND (reference sequence). This CDR3 reads CASSTPGQGSTDTQYF. CDR3 DNA sequence: TGTGCCAGTAGTACCCCGGGACAGGGGAGCACAGATACGCAGTATTTT.

The chain links TRBV6-5 to TRBJ1-2, with a possible D match to TRBD1 (5 bases). This CDR3 is built from 16 residues. Germline CDR1 is MNHEY and CDR2 is SVGAGI. Trimming shortened V by 3 bases and J by 3 bases, and 17 bases separated the two germline ends. The CDR3 DNA reads TGTGCCAGCAGTTATGCCCCGGGGGGGGACTACTATGGCTACACCTTC. This codes for CASSYAPGGDYYGYTF.

The chain links TRBV21-1 to TRBJ1-2; the tabulated D call, TRBD1, remains unverified against the DNA. TRBV21-1 is noted as a pseudogene. The length of the CDR3 is 15 residues. This CDR3 is CASSKAVQGRYGYTF. The CDR3, as DNA: TGTGCCAGCAGCAAAGCCGTACAGGGAAGGTATGGCTACACCTTC.